This TCR beta chain was observed in a study of cytomegalovirus exposure and HLA in healthy donors. The CDR3 is 12 residues long. Germline CDR1 KGHSH, CDR2 LQKENI. Losses at the gene ends were 3 bases for V and 8 bases for J; bases not matched to a gene: 3. Donors sampled were nominally healthy, though unrecorded immune exposures were likely. As concerns this clone: Other DNA sequences from this sample encode an identical CDR3 as well.

PCR was performed using 60 Vbeta and 13 Jbeta primers. TCRdb's copy holds only in-frame clones and misses some; the assay was immunoSEQ multiplex PCR. The sample has approximately 69,000 clones, approximately 74% seen once. Sample: PBMCs. The TCR was taken from a woman aged 30 to 39 in good health and CMV-seropositive. The chain joins TRBV18 to TRBJ1-1, with TRBD1 identical over 7 bases. In DNA, the CDR3 is TGTGCCAGCTCACCCGGACAGGTCGAAGCTTTCTTT. Its protein product is CASSPGQVEAFF.